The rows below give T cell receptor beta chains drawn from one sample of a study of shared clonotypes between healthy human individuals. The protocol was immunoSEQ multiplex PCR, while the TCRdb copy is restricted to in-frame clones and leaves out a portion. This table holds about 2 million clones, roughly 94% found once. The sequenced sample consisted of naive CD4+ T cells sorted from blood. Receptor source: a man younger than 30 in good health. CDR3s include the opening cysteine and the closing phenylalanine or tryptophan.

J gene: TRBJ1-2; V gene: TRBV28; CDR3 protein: CASSLGGAPRFSGYTF
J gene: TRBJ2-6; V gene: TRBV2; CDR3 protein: CASSVKAGTGATGANVLTF
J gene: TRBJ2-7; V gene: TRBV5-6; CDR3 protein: CASSLAKTGVGEQYF
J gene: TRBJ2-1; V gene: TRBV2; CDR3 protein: CASSGDRPLVNEQFF
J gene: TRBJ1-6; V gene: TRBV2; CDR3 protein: CASNRFGTTGSPLHF
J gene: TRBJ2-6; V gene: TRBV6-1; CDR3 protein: CASSELLRANVLTF
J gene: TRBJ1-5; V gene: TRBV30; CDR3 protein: CAWSVAGSNQPQHF
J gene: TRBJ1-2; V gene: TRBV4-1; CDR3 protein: CASSQEGTGYGYTF
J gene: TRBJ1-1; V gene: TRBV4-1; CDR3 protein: CASSQEGGFGHTEAFF
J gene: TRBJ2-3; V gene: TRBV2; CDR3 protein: CASSLAEITDTQYF
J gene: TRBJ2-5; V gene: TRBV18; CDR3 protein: CASSPRSGEGQETQYF
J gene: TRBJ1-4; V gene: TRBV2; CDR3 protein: CASSPTEAGGEKLFF
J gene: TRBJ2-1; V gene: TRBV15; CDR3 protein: CATSRALAGGDNEQFF
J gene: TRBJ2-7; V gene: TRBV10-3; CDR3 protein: CAISKTTYEQYF
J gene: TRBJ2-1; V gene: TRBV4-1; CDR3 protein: CASSRDNGVNGYNEQFF